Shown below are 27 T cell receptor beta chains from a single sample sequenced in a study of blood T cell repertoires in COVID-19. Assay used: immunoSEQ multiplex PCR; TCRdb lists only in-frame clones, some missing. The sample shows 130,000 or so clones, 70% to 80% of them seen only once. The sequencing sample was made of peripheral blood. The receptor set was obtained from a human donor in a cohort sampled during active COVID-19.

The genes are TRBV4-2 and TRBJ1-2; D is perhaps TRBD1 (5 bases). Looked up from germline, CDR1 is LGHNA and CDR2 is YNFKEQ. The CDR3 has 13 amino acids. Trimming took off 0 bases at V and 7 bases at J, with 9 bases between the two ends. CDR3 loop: CASSQDRGGGYTF. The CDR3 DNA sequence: TGTGCCAGCAGCCAAGATAGGGGCGGTGGCTACACCTTC.

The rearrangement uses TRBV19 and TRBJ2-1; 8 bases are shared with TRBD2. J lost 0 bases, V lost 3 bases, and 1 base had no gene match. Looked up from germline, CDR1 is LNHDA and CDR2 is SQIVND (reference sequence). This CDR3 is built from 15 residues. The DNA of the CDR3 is TGTGCCAGTAGTATGGCGGGAGGCTCCTACAATGAGCAGTTCTTC. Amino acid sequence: CASSMAGGSYNEQFF.

In DNA form, the CDR3 reads TGTGCCAGCAGCTCGGGACTAGCGGACAGCTCCTACGAGCAGTACTTC. Amino acid sequence: CASSSGLADSSYEQYF. This chain links TRBV5-8 with TRBJ2-7; TRBD2 matches at 11 bases. The CDR3 loop spans 16 amino acids. V shed 3 bases and J 0 bases; nucleotides not matched to a gene: 5. Germline CDR1 reads SGHTS; CDR2 reads YDEGEE.

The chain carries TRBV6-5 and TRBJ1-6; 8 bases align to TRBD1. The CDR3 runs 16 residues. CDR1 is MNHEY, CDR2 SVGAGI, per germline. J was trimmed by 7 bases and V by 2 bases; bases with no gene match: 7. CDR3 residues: CASSYGGRGLNSPLHF. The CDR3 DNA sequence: TGTGCCAGCAGTTACGGGGGCAGGGGGCTAAATTCACCCCTCCACTTT.

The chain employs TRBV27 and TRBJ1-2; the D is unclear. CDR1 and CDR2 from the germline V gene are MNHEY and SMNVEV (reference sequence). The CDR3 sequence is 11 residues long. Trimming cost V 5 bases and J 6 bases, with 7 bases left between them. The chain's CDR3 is CASSGPDGYTF. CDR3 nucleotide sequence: TGTGCCAGCAGTGGGCCAGATGGCTACACCTTC.

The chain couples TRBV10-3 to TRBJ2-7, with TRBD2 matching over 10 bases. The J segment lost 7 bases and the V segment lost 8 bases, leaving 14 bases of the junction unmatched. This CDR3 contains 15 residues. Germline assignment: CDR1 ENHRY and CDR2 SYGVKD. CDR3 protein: CAICNSGGTEREQYF. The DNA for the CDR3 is TGTGCCATCTGTAATAGCGGGGGGACGGAGAGGGAGCAGTACTTC.

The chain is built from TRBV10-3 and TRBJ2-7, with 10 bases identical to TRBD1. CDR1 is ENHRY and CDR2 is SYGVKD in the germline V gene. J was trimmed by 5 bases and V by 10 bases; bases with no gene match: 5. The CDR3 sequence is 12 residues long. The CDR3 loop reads CATGTGVNEQYF. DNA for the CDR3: TGTGCCACCGGGACAGGGGTAAACGAGCAGTACTTC.

The CDR3 nucleotides are TGTGCCAGCAGTGACCTCGCGGGGAACACCGGGGAGCTGTTTTTT. This translates into CASSDLAGNTGELFF. The chain recombines TRBV2 with TRBJ2-2, with D possibly matching TRBD2 (5 bases). Germline V gene lookup returns CDR1 SNHLY and CDR2 FYNNEI. This CDR3 comprises 15 residues. V lost 3 bases, J lost 1 base, and 9 bases lay in between.

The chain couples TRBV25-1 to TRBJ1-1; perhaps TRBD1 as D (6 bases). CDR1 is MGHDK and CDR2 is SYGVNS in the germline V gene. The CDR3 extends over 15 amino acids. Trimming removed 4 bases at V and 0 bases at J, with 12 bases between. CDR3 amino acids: CASSADSSLNTEAFF. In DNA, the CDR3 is TGTGCCAGCAGTGCGGACAGCTCTCTGAACACTGAAGCTTTCTTT.

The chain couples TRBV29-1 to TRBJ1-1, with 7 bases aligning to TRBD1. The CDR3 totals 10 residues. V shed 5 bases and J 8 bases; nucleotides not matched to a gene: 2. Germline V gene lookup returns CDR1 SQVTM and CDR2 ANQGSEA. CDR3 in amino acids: CSVLRGEAFF. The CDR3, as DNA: TGCAGCGTTCTCAGGGGGGAAGCTTTCTTT.

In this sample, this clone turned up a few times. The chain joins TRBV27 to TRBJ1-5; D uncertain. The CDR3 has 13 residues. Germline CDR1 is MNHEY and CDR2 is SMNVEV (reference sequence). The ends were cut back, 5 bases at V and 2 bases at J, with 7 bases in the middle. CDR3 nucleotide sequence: TGTGCCAGCAGTCTCCAGGGCAATCAGCCCCAGCATTTT. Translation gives CASSLQGNQPQHF.

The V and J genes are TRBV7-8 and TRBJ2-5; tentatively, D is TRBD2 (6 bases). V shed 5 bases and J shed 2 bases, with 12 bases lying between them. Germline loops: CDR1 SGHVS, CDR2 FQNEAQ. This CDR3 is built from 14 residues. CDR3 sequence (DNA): TGTGCCAGCAGCCGTGGGACTTCTCAAGAGACCCAGTACTTC. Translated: CASSRGTSQETQYF.

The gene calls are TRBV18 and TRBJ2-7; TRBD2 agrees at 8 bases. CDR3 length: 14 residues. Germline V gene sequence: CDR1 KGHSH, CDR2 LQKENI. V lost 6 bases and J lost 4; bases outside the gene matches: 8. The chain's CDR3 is CASSPREGPYEQYF. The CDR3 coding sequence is TGTGCCAGCTCGCCCCGGGAGGGCCCATACGAGCAGTACTTC.

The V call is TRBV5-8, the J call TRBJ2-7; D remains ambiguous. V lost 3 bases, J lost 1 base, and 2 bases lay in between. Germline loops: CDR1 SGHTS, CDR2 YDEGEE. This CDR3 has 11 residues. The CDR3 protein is CASSSSYEQYF. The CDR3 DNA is TGTGCCAGCAGCTCGTCCTACGAGCAGTACTTC.

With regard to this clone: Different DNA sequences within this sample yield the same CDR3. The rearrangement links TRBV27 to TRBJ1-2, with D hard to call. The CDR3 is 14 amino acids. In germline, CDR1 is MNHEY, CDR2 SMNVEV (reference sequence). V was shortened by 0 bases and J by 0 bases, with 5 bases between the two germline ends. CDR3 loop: CASSLSRANYGYTF. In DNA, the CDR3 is TGTGCCAGCAGTTTATCGAGAGCTAACTATGGCTACACCTTC.

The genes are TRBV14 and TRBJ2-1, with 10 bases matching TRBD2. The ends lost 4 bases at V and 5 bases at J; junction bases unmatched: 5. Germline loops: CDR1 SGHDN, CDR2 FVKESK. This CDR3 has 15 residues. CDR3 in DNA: TGTGCCAGCAGCCGAGGAGGGACTAGCGACAATGAGCAGTTCTTC. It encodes CASSRGGTSDNEQFF.

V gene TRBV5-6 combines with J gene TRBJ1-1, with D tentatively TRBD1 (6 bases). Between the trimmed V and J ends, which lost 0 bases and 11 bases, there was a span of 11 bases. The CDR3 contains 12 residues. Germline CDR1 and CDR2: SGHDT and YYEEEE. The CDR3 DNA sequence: TGTGCCAGCAGCTTGGGGGGGCGCCGGGCTTTCTTT. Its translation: CASSLGGRRAFF.

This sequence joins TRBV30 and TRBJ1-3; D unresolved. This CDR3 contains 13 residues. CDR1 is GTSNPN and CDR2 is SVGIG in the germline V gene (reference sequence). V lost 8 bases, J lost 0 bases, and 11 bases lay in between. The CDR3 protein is CALPSSSGNTIYF. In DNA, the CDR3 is TGTGCCCTGCCCTCGAGCTCTGGAAACACCATATATTTT. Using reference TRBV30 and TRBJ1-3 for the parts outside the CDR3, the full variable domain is SQTIHQWPATLVQPVGSPLSLECTVEGTSNPNLYWYRQAAGRGLQLLFYSVGIGQISSEVPQNLSASRPQDRQFILSSKKLLLSDSGFYLCALPSSSGNTIYFGEGSWLTVV.

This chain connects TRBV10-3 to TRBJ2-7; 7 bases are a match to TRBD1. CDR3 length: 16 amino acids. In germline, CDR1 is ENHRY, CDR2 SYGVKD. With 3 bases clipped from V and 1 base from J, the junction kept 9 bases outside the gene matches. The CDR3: CAISDAIDRASYEQYF. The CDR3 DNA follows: TGTGCCATCAGTGACGCCATTGACAGGGCGTCCTACGAGCAGTACTTC.

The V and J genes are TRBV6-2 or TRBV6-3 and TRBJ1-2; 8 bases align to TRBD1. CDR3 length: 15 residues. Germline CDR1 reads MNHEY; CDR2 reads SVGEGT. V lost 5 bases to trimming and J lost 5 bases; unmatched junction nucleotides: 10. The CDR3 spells CASSPGTGGSYGYTF. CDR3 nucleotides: TGTGCCAGCAGTCCCGGGACAGGTGGGAGTTATGGCTACACCTTC.

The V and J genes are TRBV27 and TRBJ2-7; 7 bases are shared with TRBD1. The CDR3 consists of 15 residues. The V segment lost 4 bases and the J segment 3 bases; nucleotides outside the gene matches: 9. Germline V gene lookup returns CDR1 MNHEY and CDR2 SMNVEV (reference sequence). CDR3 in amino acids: CASSYTGQSYYEQYF. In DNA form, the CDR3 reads TGTGCCAGCAGTTATACGGGACAGAGTTACTACGAGCAGTACTTC.

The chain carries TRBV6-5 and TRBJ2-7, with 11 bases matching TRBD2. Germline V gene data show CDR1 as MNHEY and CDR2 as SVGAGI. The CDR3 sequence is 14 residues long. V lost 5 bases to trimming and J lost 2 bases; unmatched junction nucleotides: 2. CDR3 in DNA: TGTGCCAGCAGTCAGACTAGCGGGACCTACGAGCAGTACTTC. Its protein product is CASSQTSGTYEQYF.

The CDR3 spells CASSFQGSEAFF. CDR3 DNA: TGTGCCAGCAGTTTCCAGGGTTCTGAAGCTTTCTTT. The genes are TRBV12-3 or TRBV12-4 and TRBJ1-1; possible D gene TRBD1, 5 bases. The V and J ends lost 3 bases and 6 bases respectively, with 8 bases between them. This CDR3 is built from 12 residues.

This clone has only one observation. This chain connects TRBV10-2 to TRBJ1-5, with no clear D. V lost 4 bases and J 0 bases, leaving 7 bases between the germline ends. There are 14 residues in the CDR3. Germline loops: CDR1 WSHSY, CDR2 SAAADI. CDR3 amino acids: CASSASNSNQPQHF. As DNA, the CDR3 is TGCGCCAGCAGTGCGAGTAATAGCAATCAGCCCCAGCATTTT.

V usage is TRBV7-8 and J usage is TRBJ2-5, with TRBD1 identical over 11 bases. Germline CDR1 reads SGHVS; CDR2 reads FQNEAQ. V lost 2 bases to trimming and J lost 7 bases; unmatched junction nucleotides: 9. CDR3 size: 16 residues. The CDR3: CASSLLGQGARVTQYF. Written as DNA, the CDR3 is TGTGCCAGCAGCTTATTAGGACAGGGGGCGCGTGTGACCCAGTACTTC.

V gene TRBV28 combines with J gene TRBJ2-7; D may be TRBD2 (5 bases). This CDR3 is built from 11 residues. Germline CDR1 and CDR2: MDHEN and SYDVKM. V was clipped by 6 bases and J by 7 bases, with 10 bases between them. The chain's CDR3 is CASSYPGEQYF. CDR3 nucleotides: TGTGCCAGCAGCTACCCGGGGGAGCAGTACTTC.

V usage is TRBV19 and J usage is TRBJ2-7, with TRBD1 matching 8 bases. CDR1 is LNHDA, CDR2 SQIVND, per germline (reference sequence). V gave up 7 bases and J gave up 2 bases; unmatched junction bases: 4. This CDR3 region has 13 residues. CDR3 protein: CASNQGAPYEQYF. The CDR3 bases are TGTGCCAGTAACCAGGGGGCCCCCTACGAGCAGTACTTC.